The entry below gives a single T cell receptor (beta chain) sequence along with its context. Naive CD8 populations comprised CD45RO-negative cells positively selected for CCR7, excluding terminally differentiated effector memory CD45RA+ cells. The record originates from a study of shared clonotypes between healthy human individuals. The data were produced by immunoSEQ multiplex PCR, yet TCRdb's version contains in-frame clones alone and is incomplete. The sample gives 700,000 to 950,000 clones, just over 95% of which show up once; about 0.25% is in the top ten. The germline V and J ends were trimmed by 5 bases and 8 bases, with 11 bases remaining between them. The CDR3 runs 12 residues. Germline V gene lookup returns CDR1 SGHTA and CDR2 FQGNSA.

The rearrangement uses TRBV7-2 and TRBJ2-3; D gene ambiguous. The sequencing sample was made of naive CD8+ T cells sorted from blood. This TCR derives from a man younger than 45 in good health. The CDR3: CASSPVGATQYF. The CDR3 DNA follows: TGTGCCAGCAGCCCAGTGGGTGCTACGCAGTATTTT.